Below, one T cell receptor beta chain is given with its context. This record belongs to a study of blood T cell repertoires in COVID-19. Overall study: Sites in the United States, Italy and Spain provided acute and convalescent COVID-19 samples.

Followed over time, Seattle patients had been enrolled while infection was active. V gave up 1 base and J gave up 3 bases; unmatched junction bases: 9. The length of the CDR3 is 17 residues. Germline V lookup: CDR1 SGHVT, CDR2 SQSDAQ. In the original processing: For nucleated cells, counts were estimated from reference gene primer amplification. Profiled with immunoSEQ multiplex PCR; TCRdb holds only in-frame clones, not every one. V, J and clone size were drawn from that table, and D and trimming were deduced from the DNA. This sample carries some 170,000 clones, about four fifths of them seen once, and the ten largest clones take approximately 10%.

Sequenced input: peripheral blood. This TCR derives from a middle-aged woman with COVID-19, enrolled during active disease. V and J are TRBV7-4 and TRBJ2-7; TRBD2 matches 10 bases. The CDR3 here is CASSLGVGGTSVYEQYF. CDR3 coding DNA: TGTGCCAGCAGCTTAGGGGTAGGGGGGACTAGCGTCTACGAGCAGTACTTC.